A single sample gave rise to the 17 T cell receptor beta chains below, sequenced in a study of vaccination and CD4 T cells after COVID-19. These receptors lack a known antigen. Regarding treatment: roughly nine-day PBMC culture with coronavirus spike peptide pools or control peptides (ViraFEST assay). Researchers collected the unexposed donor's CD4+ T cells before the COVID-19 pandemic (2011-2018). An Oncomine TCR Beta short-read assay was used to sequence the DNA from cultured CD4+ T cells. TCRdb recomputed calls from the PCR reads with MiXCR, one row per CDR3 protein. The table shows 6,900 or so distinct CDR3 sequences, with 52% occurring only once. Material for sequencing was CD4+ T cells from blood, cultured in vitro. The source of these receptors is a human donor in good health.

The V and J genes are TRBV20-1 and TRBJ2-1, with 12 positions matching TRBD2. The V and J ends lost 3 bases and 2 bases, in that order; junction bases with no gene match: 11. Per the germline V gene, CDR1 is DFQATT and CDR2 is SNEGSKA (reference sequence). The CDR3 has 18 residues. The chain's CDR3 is CSARTSGSVSRTYNEQFF. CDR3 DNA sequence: TGCAGTGCTAGGACTAGCGGGAGTGTTTCCCGAACCTACAATGAGCAGTTCTTC.

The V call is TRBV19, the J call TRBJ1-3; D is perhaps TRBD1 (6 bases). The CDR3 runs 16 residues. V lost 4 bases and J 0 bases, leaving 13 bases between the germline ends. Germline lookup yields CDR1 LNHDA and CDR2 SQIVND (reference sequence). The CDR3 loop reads CASSSRTALSGNTIYF. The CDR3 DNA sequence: TGTGCCAGTAGTAGTCGGACAGCCCTCTCTGGAAACACCATATATTTT.

The CDR3 protein is CASSELNGAFF. The CDR3, as DNA: TGTGCCAGCAGTGAACTCAATGGAGCTTTCTTT. The chain couples TRBV6-1 to TRBJ1-1; D is ambiguous. Germline CDR1 is MNHNS and CDR2 is SASEGT. V was trimmed by 2 bases and J by 10 bases, leaving 8 bases between them. CDR3 length equals 11 residues.

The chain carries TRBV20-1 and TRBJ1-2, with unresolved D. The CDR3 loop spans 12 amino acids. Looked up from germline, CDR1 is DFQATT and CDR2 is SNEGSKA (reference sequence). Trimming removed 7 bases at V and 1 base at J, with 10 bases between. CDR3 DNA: TGCAGTGTAGCTGAGGGTAACTATGGCTACACCTTC. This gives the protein CSVAEGNYGYTF.

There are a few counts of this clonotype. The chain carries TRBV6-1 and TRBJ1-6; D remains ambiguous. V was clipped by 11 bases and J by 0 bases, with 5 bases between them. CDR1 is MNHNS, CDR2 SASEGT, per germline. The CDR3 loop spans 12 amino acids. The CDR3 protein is CASGSYNSPLHF. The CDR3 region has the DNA TGTGCCTCCGGCTCCTATAATTCACCCCTCCACTTT.

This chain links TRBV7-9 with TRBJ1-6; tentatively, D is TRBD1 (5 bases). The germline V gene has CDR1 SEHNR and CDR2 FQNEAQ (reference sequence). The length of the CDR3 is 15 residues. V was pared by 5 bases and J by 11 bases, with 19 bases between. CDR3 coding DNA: TGTGCCAGCAGCCAGGGCTCAGGGAGTTCGGCACCCCTCCACTTT. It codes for CASSQGSGSSAPLHF. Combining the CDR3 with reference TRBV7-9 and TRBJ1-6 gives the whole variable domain DTGVSQNPRHKITKRGQNVTFRCDPISEHNRLYWYRQTLGQGPEFLTYFQNEAQLEKSRLLSDRFSAERPKGSFSTLEIQRTEQGDSAMYLCASSQGSGSSAPLHFGNGTRLTVT.

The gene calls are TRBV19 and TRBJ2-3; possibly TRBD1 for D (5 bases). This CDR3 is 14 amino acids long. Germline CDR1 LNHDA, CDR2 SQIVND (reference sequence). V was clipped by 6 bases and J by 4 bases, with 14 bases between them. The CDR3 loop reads CASRMGLRADTQYF. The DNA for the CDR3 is TGTGCCAGTAGGATGGGGCTTAGGGCAGATACGCAGTATTTT.

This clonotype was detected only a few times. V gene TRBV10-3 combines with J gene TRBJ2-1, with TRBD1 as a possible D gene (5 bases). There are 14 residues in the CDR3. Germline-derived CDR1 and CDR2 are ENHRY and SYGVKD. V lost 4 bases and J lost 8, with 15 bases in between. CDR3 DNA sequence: TGTGCCATCAGTGGGGATAGGGGCTGGGATGAGCAGTTCTTC. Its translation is CAISGDRGWDEQFF.

The CDR3 spells CASGIRNSNQPQHF. Written as DNA, the CDR3 is TGTGCCAGCGGTATTCGGAATAGCAATCAGCCCCAGCATTTT. The chain uses TRBV6-2 or TRBV6-3 and TRBJ1-5; D is unresolved. V lost 8 bases to trimming and J lost 0 bases, with 11 bases between them. CDR3 length: 14 residues. The germline V gene has CDR1 MNHEY and CDR2 SVGEGT.

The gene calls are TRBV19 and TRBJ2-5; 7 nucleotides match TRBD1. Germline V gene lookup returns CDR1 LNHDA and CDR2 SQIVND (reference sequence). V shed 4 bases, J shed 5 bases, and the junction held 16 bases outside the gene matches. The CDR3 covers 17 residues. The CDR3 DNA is TGTGCCAGTAGTACGCCCCTCCGACAGGGTCTATGGGAGACCCAGTACTTC. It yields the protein CASSTPLRQGLWETQYF.

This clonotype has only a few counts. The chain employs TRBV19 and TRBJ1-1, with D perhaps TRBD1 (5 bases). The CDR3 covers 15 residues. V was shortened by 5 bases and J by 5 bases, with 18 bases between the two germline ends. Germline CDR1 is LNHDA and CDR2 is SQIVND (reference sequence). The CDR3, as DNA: TGTGCCAGTAGTCGTGACAGTGCATTTGTTACTGAAGCTTTCTTT. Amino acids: CASSRDSAFVTEAFF.

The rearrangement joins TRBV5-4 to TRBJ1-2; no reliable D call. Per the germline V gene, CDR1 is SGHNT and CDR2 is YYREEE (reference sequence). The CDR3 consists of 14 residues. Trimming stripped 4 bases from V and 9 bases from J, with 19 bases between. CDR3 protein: CASSLGPLGSSYTF. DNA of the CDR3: TGTGCCAGCAGCCTAGGACCCCTTGGGTCCAGCTACACCTTC.

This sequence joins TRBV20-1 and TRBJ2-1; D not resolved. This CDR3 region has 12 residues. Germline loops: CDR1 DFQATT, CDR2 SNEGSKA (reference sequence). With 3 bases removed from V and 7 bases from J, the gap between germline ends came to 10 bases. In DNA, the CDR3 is TGCAGTGCTAGCCGAGGATCGAATGAGCAGTTCTTC. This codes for CSASRGSNEQFF.

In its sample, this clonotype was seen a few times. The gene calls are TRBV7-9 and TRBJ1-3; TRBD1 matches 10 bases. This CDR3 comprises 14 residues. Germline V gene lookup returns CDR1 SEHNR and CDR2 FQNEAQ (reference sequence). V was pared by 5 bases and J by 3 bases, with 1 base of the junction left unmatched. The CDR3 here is CASSRDRGGNTIYF. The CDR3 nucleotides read TGTGCCAGCAGCCGGGACAGGGGTGGAAACACCATATATTTT.

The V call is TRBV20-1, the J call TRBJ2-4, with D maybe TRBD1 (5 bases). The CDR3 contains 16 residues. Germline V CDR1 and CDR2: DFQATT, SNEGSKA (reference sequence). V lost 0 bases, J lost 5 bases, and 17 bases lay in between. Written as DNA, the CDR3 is TGCAGTGCTAGAGACCCCGCAGGGATTAGTGAAAACATTCAGTACTTC. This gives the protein CSARDPAGISENIQYF.

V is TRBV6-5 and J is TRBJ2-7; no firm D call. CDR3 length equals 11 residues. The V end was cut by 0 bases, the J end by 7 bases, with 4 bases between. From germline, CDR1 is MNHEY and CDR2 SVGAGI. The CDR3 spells CASSYSGEQYF. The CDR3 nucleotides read TGTGCCAGCAGTTACTCCGGTGAGCAGTACTTC.

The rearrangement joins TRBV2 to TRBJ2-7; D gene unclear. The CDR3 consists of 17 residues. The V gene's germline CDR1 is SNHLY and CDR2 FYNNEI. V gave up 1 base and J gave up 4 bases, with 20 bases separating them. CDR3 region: CASSEGWSAQDAYEQYF. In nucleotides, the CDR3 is TGTGCCAGCAGTGAAGGGTGGAGCGCCCAAGACGCTTACGAGCAGTACTTC.